This record concerns one TCR beta chain sequence. The CDR3 contains 11 residues. Germline V gives CDR1 MDHEN, CDR2 SYDVKM. This specimen belongs to a study of OX40 agonist ivuxolimab in advanced cancers. The assay was immunoSEQ multiplex PCR, and TCRdb's table has in-frame clones only and misses some. The table records about 84,000 clones, 85% of them present only once. The source of this sequence is an adult with an advanced solid tumor such as melanoma, head and neck, liver or kidney cancer. The material sequenced was CD4+ or CD8+ T cells sorted from blood, taken in a trial of the OX40 agonist ivuxolimab. This chain uses TRBV28 with TRBJ2-7, with D perhaps matching TRBD2 (6 bases). This CDR3 is CASSGRREWLV. The CDR3 DNA sequence: TGTGCCAGCAGCGGTAGGAGGGAGTGGCTCGTC.